The rows below give T cell receptor beta chains drawn from one sample of a study of CD8 T cells in Susac syndrome. One entry per CDR3 protein, called by TCRdb with MiXCR from the immunoSEQ multiplex PCR reads. The sample has roughly 190,000 distinct CDR3 sequences; just under 95% are singletons. What was sequenced was CD8+ T cells from PBMCs. The receptors originated from a human donor with Susac syndrome. The CDR3 runs from the conserved cysteine through the conserved F or W. A D gene is named only where the DNA matches it firmly. Some rows mark clone size as missing; the rest say once, few, many or name a class of expanded clone.

CASSLGQGLNTEAFF | TGTGCCAGCAGCTTAGGGCAGGGCCTGAACACTGAAGCTTTCTTT | TRBV7-6 | NA | TRBJ1-1 | NA
CASLGLYEQYF | TGTGCCAGCCTCGGCCTTTACGAGCAGTACTTC | TRBV7-2 | NA | TRBJ2-7 | NA
CASSSVGNEQFF | TGTGCCAGCAGTTCCGTCGGGAATGAGCAGTTCTTC | TRBV12-3/TRBV12-4 | NA | TRBJ2-1 | NA
CASFTGTGGRNEQFF | TGTGCCAGCTTTACCGGGACAGGGGGCCGGAATGAGCAGTTCTTC | TRBV3-1 | NA | TRBJ2-1 | TRBD1
CASSFAHEQYF | TGTGCCAGCAGTTTCGCCCACGAGCAGTACTTC | TRBV27 | NA | TRBJ2-7 | NA
CASSVGTSGKETQYF | TGTGCCAGCAGTGTAGGGACTAGCGGAAAAGAGACCCAGTACTTC | TRBV2 | NA | TRBJ2-5 | TRBD2
CASSTLADEQFF | TGTGCCAGCAGCACCCTAGCGGATGAGCAGTTCTTC | TRBV13 | NA | TRBJ2-1 | TRBD2
CASSSGDYVYEQYF | TGCGCCAGCAGCTCGGGGGACTACGTCTACGAGCAGTACTTC | TRBV5-1 | NA | TRBJ2-7 | TRBD2
CASSHGFRRGELFF | TGTGCCAGCAGTCACGGATTCCGTAGGGGGGAGCTGTTTTTT | TRBV6-6 | NA | TRBJ2-2 | NA
CASSLGTSGQETQYF | TGTGCCAGCAGTTTGGGGACTAGCGGCCAAGAGACCCAGTACTTC | TRBV27 | NA | TRBJ2-5 | TRBD2
CASSLGTHEQFF | TGTGCCAGCAGCTTAGGGACCCATGAGCAGTTCTTC | TRBV7-2 | NA | TRBJ2-1 | NA
CSARDWTSPGELFF | TGCAGTGCTAGAGATTGGACCTCGCCCGGGGAGCTGTTTTTT | TRBV20-1 | NA | TRBJ2-2 | NA
CSVTGQGYNEQFF | TGCAGCGTCACGGGACAGGGATACAATGAGCAGTTCTTC | TRBV29-1 | NA | TRBJ2-1 | TRBD1
CASSLSAGRDTEAFF | TGTGCCAGCAGTTTATCGGCAGGGAGGGACACTGAAGCTTTCTTT | TRBV27 | NA | TRBJ1-1 | NA
CASSPRDTLGNQPQHF | TGTGCCAGCAGCCCCCGGGACACCCTGGGCAATCAGCCCCAGCATTTT | TRBV5-4 | NA | TRBJ1-5 | NA
CSVGEGPMNTEAFF | TGCAGCGTCGGGGAGGGGCCCATGAACACTGAAGCTTTCTTT | TRBV29-1 | NA | TRBJ1-1 | NA
CASSIRASGSRQETQYF | TGTGCCAGCAGTATACGGGCTAGCGGGAGCCGCCAAGAGACCCAGTACTTC | TRBV6-5 | NA | TRBJ2-5 | TRBD2
CASSQFLQGNTEAFF | TGTGCCAGCAGCCAATTCCTACAGGGGAACACTGAAGCTTTCTTT | TRBV3-1 | NA | TRBJ1-1 | NA
CSVELGQGREQYF | TGCAGCGTTGAACTGGGACAGGGAAGGGAGCAGTACTTC | TRBV29-1 | NA | TRBJ2-7 | TRBD1
CASSLWAGANVLTF | TGTGCCAGCAGTTTATGGGCCGGGGCCAACGTCCTGACTTTC | TRBV27 | NA | TRBJ2-6 | NA
CSAARTATYDNIQYF | TGCAGTGCCGCGCGGACAGCCACCTACGACAACATTCAGTACTTC | TRBV20-1 | NA | TRBJ2-4 | NA
CASSVAITDTQYF | TGTGCCAGCAGCGTAGCTATCACAGATACGCAGTATTTT | TRBV9 | NA | TRBJ2-3 | NA
CSAESDSNQPQHF | TGCAGTGCCGAATCGGACTCCAATCAGCCCCAGCATTTT | TRBV20-1 | NA | TRBJ1-5 | NA
CASSPEQGFAKNIQYF | TGTGCCAGCAGCCCCGAGCAGGGCTTTGCCAAAAACATTCAGTACTTC | TRBV11-2 | NA | TRBJ2-4 | NA
CASSLAGLAVTDTQYF | TGTGCCAGCAGTTTAGCGGGGCTAGCGGTCACAGATACGCAGTATTTT | TRBV12-3/TRBV12-4 | NA | TRBJ2-3 | TRBD2
CSARDLGQSNYGYTF | TGCAGTGCTAGAGATCTCGGACAGTCAAACTATGGCTACACCTTC | TRBV20-1 | once | TRBJ1-2 | NA
CASRTNSAQYEQYF | TGTGCCAGCAGAACCAATTCGGCGCAATACGAGCAGTACTTC | TRBV12-3/TRBV12-4 | NA | TRBJ2-7 | NA
CASSSLQATNEKLFF | TGTGCCAGCAGCTCTTTACAGGCAACTAATGAAAAACTGTTTTTT | TRBV5-6 | NA | TRBJ1-4 | NA
CASSVVPGWETQYF | TGTGCCAGCAGCGTAGTCCCGGGTTGGGAGACCCAGTACTTC | TRBV9 | NA | TRBJ2-5 | NA
CSALDRVNEKLFF | TGCAGTGCTTTGGACAGGGTTAATGAAAAACTGTTTTTT | TRBV20-1 | NA | TRBJ1-4 | TRBD1
CSVTRGTGGTDTQYF | TGCAGCGTCACTAGGGGAACAGGGGGGACAGATACGCAGTATTTT | TRBV29-1 | NA | TRBJ2-3 | TRBD1
CASSQAYEQYF | TGTGCCAGCAGCCAAGCCTACGAGCAGTACTTC | TRBV3-1 | NA | TRBJ2-7 | NA
CASRRQGLNSPLHF | TGTGCCAGCAGAAGACAGGGACTTAATTCACCCCTCCACTTT | TRBV2 | NA | TRBJ1-6 | TRBD1
CAWSEGALNQPQHF | TGTGCCTGGAGTGAAGGGGCCCTAAATCAGCCCCAGCATTTT | TRBV30 | NA | TRBJ1-5 | NA
CASMAIVYEQYF | TGTGCCAGCATGGCGATAGTCTACGAGCAGTACTTC | TRBV27 | NA | TRBJ2-7 | NA
CASSLIGTEAFF | TGTGCCAGCAGTTTGATCGGTACTGAAGCTTTCTTT | TRBV28 | NA | TRBJ1-1 | NA
CASSRQGAVYEQYF | TGTGCCAGCAGCCGACAGGGGGCGGTTTACGAGCAGTACTTC | TRBV5-4 | NA | TRBJ2-7 | TRBD1
CASSDDPVSSYEQYF | TGTGCCAGCAGTGATGACCCAGTTAGCTCCTACGAGCAGTACTTC | TRBV2 | NA | TRBJ2-7 | NA
CAWRGLDYEQYF | TGTGCCTGGAGGGGACTTGACTACGAGCAGTACTTC | TRBV30 | NA | TRBJ2-7 | NA
CASSESGRVGYGYTF | TGTGCCAGCAGTGAGTCCGGCAGAGTCGGCTATGGCTACACCTTC | TRBV2 | NA | TRBJ1-2 | NA
CASSRTESLYTF | TGTGCCAGCAGTCGGACAGAAAGTCTCTACACCTTC | TRBV3-1 | NA | TRBJ1-2 | NA
CASSVTPNTEAFF | TGTGCCAGTAGTGTTACTCCGAACACTGAAGCTTTCTTT | TRBV19 | NA | TRBJ1-1 | NA
CSVPRQGSYEQYF | TGCAGCGTTCCCCGACAGGGCTCCTACGAGCAGTACTTC | TRBV29-1 | once | TRBJ2-7 | TRBD1
CASSQEGLAGELFF | TGTGCCAGCAGCCAGGAGGGCCTCGCCGGGGAGCTGTTTTTT | TRBV4-2 | NA | TRBJ2-2 | NA
CATRGTGTDGYTF | TGTGCCACACGGGGGACAGGAACCGATGGCTACACCTTC | TRBV10-3 | once | TRBJ1-2 | TRBD1
CASSQGRAASGANVLTF | TGCGCCAGCAGCCAAGGAAGGGCAGCGTCTGGGGCCAACGTCCTGACTTTC | TRBV4-1 | NA | TRBJ2-6 | NA